The T cell receptor (beta chain) described here comes from a study of human T cells and chemical hapten exposure. Study information: Patch tests delivered 0.01% DPC to the upper back and were evaluated at 6 days.

Per germline, CDR1 LGHNA and CDR2 YSLEER. CDR3 length: 16 amino acids. V was shortened by 2 bases and J by 2 bases, with 14 bases between the two germline ends. TCRdb re-called the RACE reads through MiXCR, storing one row per CDR3 protein. Counted here are about 49,000 distinct CDR3 sequences, about a tenth occurring once; the ten biggest clones make up 4.5%. Study-level findings and limits: Expanded TCRs clustered into significantly more large CDR3 similarity groups than controls, the analysis revealed. A positive correlation with patch test score was found for PT1 expanded TCR counts.

Indicated time point: patch test 1, 2 weeks after DPC sensitization. Treatment reported: therapeutic diphenylcyclopropenone sensitization with weekly scalp DPC. This clonotype was detected ten times or more. Its antigen is undetermined. V and J are TRBV4-3 and TRBJ2-3; D not resolved. This clonotype was sampled from a woman aged 50 to 65 with alopecia areata. Some clones in this sample may be carry-over from other donors' samples. Sequenced here: whole blood, sampled in connection with sensitization to the hapten diphenylcyclopropenone (DPC). CDR3 bases: TGCGCCAGCAGCCAACAAGGCGGTAGGACCACAGATACGCAGTATTTT. It specifies CASSQQGGRTTDTQYF.